This T cell receptor (beta chain) comes out of a study of shared clonotypes between healthy human individuals. Notes on the study in general: What limited the represented genetic and exposure-history diversity was the small number of donors.

On this clone itself: The antigen is undetermined. Other nucleotide sequences from this sample produce the same CDR3.

Clones were sequenced by immunoSEQ multiplex PCR, and TCRdb holds only the in-frame ones, with some missing. The sample has roughly 2.5 million clones; 85% to 95% are singletons. Germline CDR1 and CDR2: SGHRS and YFSETQ. The V segment lost 3 bases and the J segment 4 bases; nucleotides outside the gene matches: 3. This CDR3 has 14 residues. The chain is built from TRBV5-1 and TRBJ2-7, with 11 bases aligning to TRBD2. The sequencing sample was made of naive CD4+ T cells sorted from blood. Subset: CD45RA+ positively selected. This sequence originates from a man aged 18 to 35 in good health. The CDR3 DNA sequence: TGCGCCAGCAGCTCGGGGACTAGCGGATACGAGCAGTACTTC. It codes for CASSSGTSGYEQYF.